Listed below are T cell receptor beta chains from one sample, sequenced in a study of cytomegalovirus exposure and HLA in healthy donors. Measured with immunoSEQ multiplex PCR; TCRdb has only the in-frame clones, and not every one. The profile shows about 94,000 clones, approximately 76% of them singletons. The sequenced sample consisted of PBMCs. The receptors derive from a man aged 40-49 years in good health and CMV-seropositive. The CDR3 runs from the conserved cysteine through the conserved F or W. A D gene is named only where the DNA matches it firmly. Size tells how often a clone was seen (once, few, many) or the class of an expanded clone, and some rows leave it out.

j_gene,v_gene,abundance,d_gene,CDR3nt,CDR3aa
TRBJ2-1,TRBV2,-,TRBD2,TGTGCCAGCAGAGGGACTAGCGGGGCCGACAATGAGCAGTTCTTC,CASRGTSGADNEQFF
TRBJ1-4,TRBV10-2,-,TRBD1,TGCGCCAGCACCGACTTAGGGGGCGGCAATGAAAAACTGTTTTTT,CASTDLGGGNEKLFF
TRBJ2-5,TRBV5-8,once,-,TGTGCCATCTTTCGGGGGGCAGTATACTCCCAAGAGACCCAGTACTTC,CAIFRGAVYSQETQYF
TRBJ2-7,TRBV14,-,-,TGTGCCAGCAGCCTGATGGCGGGAATCTACGAGCAGTACTTC,CASSLMAGIYEQYF
TRBJ2-3,TRBV29-1,-,TRBD2,TGCAGCGTTGAAAGACTAGCGGGAATAGATACGCAGTATTTT,CSVERLAGIDTQYF
TRBJ2-2,TRBV7-9,-,TRBD2,TGTGCCAGCAGCTTAGCGCTAAGCGGGAGCGACACCGGGGAGCTGTTTTTT,CASSLALSGSDTGELFF
TRBJ1-6,TRBV6-1,-,-,TGTGCCAGCAGTGATTTCGATAATTCACCCCTCCACTTT,CASSDFDNSPLHF
TRBJ2-7,TRBV11-2,-,-,TGTGCCAGCAGCTTAGCTCAGGTTTTCTACGAGCAGTACTTC,CASSLAQVFYEQYF
TRBJ2-5,TRBV5-1,few,-,TGCGCCAGCGTTCCGGGACAAGCAGCGGAGACCCAGTACTTC,CASVPGQAAETQYF
TRBJ1-2,TRBV4-2,-,-,TGTGCCAGCAGCCAAGACAGCGGTCAGGGGAACTATGGCTACACCTTC,CASSQDSGQGNYGYTF
TRBJ1-2,TRBV10-1,-,-,TGCGCCAGCAGTGAGACGAGGGCAGGAGGCTACACCTTC,CASSETRAGGYTF
TRBJ1-1,TRBV29-1,-,-,TGCAGCGTTGACGCGGGTTATGGCACTGAAGCTTTCTTT,CSVDAGYGTEAFF
TRBJ1-5,TRBV7-9,once,TRBD1,TGTGCCAGCAGCTTAGCGGGACAGGGAAATCAGCCCCAGCATTTT,CASSLAGQGNQPQHF
TRBJ2-2,TRBV27,-,TRBD1,TGTGCCAGCGGGACAGGGTTTAGCACCGGGGAGCTGTTTTTT,CASGTGFSTGELFF
TRBJ1-1,TRBV18,-,-,TGTGCCAGCTCACCACGAGGACAGTGTGAAGCTTTCTTT,CASSPRGQCEAFF
TRBJ1-1,TRBV9,-,TRBD1,TGTGCCAGCAGCGGAGGACAGGGCCTGAACACTGAAGCTTTCTTT,CASSGGQGLNTEAFF
TRBJ2-7,TRBV28,-,TRBD2,TGTGCCAGCAGTGGCCGGCTAGCGGGAGCCTACGAGCAGTACTTC,CASSGRLAGAYEQYF
TRBJ2-7,TRBV15,-,-,TGTGCCACCAGCAGAGGTAGGGGGTCCTACGAGCAGTACTTC,CATSRGRGSYEQYF
TRBJ1-4,TRBV25-1,few,TRBD1,TGTGCCAGCAGTGGGACAGGGGGGAAGATGTTTTTT,CASSGTGGKMFF
TRBJ2-3,TRBV11-2,-,TRBD1,TGTGCCAGCAGCAACGTTTTTAGGGGACAGGGGAAGACAGATACGCAGTATTTT,CASSNVFRGQGKTDTQYF
TRBJ1-1,TRBV5-4,-,TRBD1,TGTGCCAGCAGTGCAGGACAGGGGGAGGAGAACACTGAAGCTTTCTTT,CASSAGQGEENTEAFF
TRBJ2-1,TRBV13,-,-,TGTGCCAGCAGCTTGGACCGGGGGTCAAATGAGCAGTTCTTC,CASSLDRGSNEQFF
TRBJ2-2,TRBV6-6,-,-,TGTGCCAGCAGTTACTGGGTCGACGGAGAAACCGGGGAGCTGTTTTTT,CASSYWVDGETGELFF
TRBJ1-1,TRBV7-9,-,-,TGTTCCAGCAGCTATTGGGACACGAACACTGAAGCTTTCTTT,CSSSYWDTNTEAFF